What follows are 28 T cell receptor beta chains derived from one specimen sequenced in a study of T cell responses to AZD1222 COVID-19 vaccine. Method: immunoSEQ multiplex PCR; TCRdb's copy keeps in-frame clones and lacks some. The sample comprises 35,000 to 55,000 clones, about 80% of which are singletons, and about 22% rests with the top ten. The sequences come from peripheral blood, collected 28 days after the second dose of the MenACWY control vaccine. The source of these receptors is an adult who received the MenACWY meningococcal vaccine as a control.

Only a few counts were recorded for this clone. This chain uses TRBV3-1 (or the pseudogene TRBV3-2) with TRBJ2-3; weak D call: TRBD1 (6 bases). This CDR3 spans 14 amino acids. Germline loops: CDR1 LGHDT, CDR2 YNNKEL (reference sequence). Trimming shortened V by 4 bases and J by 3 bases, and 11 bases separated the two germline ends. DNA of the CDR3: TGTGCCAGCAGCCCGGGGACACTAACAGATACGCAGTATTTT. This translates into CASSPGTLTDTQYF.

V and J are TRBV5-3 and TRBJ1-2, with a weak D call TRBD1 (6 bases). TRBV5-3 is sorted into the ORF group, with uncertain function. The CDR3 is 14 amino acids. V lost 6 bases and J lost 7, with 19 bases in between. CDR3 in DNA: TGTGCCAGAACCTCAATTGACGGGGGGCTTGGCTACACCTTC. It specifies CARTSIDGGLGYTF.

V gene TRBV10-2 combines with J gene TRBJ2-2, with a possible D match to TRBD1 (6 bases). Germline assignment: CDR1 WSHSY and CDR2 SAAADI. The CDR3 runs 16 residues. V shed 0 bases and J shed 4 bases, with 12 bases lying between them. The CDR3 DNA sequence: TGCGCCAGCAGTGAGTCTTGGGGGCCGAGCACCGGGGAGCTGTTTTTT. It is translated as CASSESWGPSTGELFF.

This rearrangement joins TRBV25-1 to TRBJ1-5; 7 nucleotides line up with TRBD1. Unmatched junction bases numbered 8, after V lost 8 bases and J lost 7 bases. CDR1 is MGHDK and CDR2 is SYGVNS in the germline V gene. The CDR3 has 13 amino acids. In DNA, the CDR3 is TGTGCCAGCTCCAGGGGGGGGTCCCAGCCCCAGCATTTT. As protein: CASSRGGSQPQHF.

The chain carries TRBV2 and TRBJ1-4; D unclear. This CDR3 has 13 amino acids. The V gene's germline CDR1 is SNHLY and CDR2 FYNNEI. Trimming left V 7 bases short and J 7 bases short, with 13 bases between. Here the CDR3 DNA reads TGTGCCAGCATGCGAAGGATTGGTGAAAAACTGTTTTTT. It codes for CASMRRIGEKLFF.

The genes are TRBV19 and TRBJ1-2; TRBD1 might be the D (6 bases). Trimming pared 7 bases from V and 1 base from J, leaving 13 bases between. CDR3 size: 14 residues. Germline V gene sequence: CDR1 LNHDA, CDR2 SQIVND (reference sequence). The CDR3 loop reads CASTDRGDNYGYTF. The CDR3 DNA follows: TGTGCCAGTACGGATAGGGGGGATAACTATGGCTACACCTTC.

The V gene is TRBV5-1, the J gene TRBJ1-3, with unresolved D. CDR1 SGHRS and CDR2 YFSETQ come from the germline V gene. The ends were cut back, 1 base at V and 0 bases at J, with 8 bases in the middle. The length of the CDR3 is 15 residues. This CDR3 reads CASSLTTSSGNTIYF. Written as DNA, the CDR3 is TGCGCCAGCAGCTTGACCACCAGCTCTGGAAACACCATATATTTT.

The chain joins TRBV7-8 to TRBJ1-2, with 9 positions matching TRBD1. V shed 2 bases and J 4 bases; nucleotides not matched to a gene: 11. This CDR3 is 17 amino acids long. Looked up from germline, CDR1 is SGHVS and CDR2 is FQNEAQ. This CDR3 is CASSLLPQGAQSYGYTF. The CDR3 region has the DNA TGTGCCAGCAGCTTACTTCCACAGGGGGCGCAGAGCTATGGCTACACCTTC.

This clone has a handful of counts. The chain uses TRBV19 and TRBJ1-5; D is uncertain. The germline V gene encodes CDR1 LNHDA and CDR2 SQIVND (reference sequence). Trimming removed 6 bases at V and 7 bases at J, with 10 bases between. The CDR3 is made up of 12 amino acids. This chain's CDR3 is CASSSLRQPQHF. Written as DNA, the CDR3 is TGTGCCAGTAGCTCCCTAAGGCAGCCCCAGCATTTT.

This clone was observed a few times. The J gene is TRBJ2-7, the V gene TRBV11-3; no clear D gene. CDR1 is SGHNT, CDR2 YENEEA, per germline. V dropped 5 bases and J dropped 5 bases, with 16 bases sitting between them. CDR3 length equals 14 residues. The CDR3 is CASSNRGLTNEQYV. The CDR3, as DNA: TGTGCCAGCAGCAACCGTGGTCTTACGAACGAGCAGTACGTC.

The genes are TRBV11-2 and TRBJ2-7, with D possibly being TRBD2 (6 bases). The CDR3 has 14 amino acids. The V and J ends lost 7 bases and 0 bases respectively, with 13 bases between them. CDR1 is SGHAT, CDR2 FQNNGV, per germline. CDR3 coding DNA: TGTGCCAGCAAAACCCAGGAGGGCTCCTACGAGCAGTACGTC. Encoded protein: CASKTQEGSYEQYV.

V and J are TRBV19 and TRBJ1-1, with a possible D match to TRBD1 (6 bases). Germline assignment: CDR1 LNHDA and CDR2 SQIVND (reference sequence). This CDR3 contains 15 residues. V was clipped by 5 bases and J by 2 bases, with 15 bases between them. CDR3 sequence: CASSPLDRTNTEAFF. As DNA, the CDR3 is TGTGCCAGTAGTCCCCTAGACAGGACTAACACTGAAGCTTTCTTT.

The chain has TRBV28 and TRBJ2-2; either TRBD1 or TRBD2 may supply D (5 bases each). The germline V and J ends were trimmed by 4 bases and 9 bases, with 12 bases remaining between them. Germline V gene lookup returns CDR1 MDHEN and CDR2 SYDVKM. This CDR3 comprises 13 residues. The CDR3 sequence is CASSSEGLRELFF. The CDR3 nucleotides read TGTGCCAGCAGTTCCGAGGGGCTCCGGGAGCTGTTTTTT.

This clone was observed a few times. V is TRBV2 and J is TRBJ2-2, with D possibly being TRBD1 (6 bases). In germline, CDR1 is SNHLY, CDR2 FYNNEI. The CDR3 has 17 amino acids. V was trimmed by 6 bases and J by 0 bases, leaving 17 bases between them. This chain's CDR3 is CASRGRTGQSNTGELFF. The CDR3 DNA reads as TGTGCCAGCAGGGGCCGAACTGGACAGTCGAACACCGGGGAGCTGTTTTTT.

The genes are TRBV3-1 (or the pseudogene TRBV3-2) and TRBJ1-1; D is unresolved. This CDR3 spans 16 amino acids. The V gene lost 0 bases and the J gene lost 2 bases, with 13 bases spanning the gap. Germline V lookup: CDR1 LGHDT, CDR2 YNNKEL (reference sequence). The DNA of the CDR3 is TGTGCCAGCAGCCAAGAGGGGTTTTCGGACAACACTGAAGCTTTCTTT. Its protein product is CASSQEGFSDNTEAFF.

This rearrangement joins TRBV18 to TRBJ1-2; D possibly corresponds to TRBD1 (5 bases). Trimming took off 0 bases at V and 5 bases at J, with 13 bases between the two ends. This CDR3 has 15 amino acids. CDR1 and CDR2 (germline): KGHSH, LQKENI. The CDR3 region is CASSPPSQVGYGYTF. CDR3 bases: TGTGCCAGCTCACCACCGTCACAGGTTGGGTATGGCTACACCTTC.

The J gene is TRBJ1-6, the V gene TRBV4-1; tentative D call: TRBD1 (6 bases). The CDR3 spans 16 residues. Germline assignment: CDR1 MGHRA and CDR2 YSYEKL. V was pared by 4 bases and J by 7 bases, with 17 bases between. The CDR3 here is CASSRGTTGLNSPLHF. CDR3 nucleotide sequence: TGCGCCAGCAGCCGTGGAACGACAGGACTAAATTCACCCCTCCACTTT.

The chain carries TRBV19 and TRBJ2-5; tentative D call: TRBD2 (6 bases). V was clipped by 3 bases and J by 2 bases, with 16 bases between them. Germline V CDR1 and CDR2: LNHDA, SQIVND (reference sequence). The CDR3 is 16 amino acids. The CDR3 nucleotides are TGTGCCAGTAGTATCTCGGCGGGGCCGCTACAAGAGACCCAGTACTTC. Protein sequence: CASSISAGPLQETQYF.

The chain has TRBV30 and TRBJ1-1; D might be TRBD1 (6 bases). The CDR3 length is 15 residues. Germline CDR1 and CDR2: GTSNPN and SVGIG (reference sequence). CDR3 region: CAATGKDGGGTEAFF. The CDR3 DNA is TGTGCAGCTACAGGGAAAGATGGAGGAGGCACTGAAGCTTTCTTT.

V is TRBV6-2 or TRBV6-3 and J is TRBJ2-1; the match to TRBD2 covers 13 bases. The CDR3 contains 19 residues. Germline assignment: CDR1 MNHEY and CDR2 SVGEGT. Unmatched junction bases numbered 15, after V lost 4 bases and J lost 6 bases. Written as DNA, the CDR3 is TGTGCCAGCAGTTTAACCCGGACTAGCGGGAGAAGGCGCGGCAATGAGCAGTTCTTC. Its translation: CASSLTRTSGRRRGNEQFF.

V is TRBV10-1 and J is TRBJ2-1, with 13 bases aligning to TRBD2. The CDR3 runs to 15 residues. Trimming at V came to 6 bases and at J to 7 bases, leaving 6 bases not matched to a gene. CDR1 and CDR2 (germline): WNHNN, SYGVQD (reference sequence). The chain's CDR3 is CASRAGTSGINEQFF. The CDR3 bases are TGCGCCAGCAGGGCCGGGACTAGCGGGATTAATGAGCAGTTCTTC.

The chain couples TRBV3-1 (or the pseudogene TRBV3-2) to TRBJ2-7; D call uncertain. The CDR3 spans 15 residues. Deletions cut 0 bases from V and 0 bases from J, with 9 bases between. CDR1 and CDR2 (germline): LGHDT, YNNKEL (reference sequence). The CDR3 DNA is TGTGCCAGCAGCCAAGAGGTGGCGAGCTCCTACGAGCAGTACTTC. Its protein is CASSQEVASSYEQYF.

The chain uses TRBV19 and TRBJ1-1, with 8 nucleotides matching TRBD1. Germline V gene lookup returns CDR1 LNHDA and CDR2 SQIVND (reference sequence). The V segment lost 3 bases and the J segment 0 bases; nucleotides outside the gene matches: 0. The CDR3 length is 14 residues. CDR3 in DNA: TGTGCCAGTAGTATGACAGGGGTGAACACTGAAGCTTTCTTT. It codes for CASSMTGVNTEAFF.

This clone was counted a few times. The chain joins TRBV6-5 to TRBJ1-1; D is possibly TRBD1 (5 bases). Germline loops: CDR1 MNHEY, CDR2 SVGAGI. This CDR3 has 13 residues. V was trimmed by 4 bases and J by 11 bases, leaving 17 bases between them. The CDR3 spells CASSWDPTVMAFF. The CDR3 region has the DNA TGTGCCAGCAGTTGGGACCCCACCGTTATGGCTTTCTTT.

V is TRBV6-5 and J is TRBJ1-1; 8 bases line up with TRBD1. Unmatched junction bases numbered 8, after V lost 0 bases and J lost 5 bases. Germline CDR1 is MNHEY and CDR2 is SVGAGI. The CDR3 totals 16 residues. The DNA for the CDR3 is TGTGCCAGCAGTTACTCGGGTACAGGGGGAGGAACTGAAGCTTTCTTT. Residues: CASSYSGTGGGTEAFF.

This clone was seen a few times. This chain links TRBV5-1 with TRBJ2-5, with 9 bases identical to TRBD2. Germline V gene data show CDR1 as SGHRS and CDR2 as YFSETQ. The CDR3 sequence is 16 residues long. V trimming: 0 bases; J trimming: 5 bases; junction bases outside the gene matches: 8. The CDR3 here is CASSLAASGNRETQYF. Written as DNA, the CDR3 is TGCGCCAGCAGCTTGGCGGCTAGCGGGAATCGGGAGACCCAGTACTTC.

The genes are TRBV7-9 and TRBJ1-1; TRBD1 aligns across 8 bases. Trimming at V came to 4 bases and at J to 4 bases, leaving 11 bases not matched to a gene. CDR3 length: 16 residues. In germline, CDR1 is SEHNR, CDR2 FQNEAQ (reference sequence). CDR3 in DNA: TGTGCCAGCAGCTCCCCTTCAGGGGGCGTCGGCACTGAAGCTTTCTTT. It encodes CASSSPSGGVGTEAFF.

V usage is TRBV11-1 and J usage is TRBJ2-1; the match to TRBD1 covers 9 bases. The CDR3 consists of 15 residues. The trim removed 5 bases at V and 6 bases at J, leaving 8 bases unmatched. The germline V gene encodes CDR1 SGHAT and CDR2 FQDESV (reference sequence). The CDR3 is CASSPRDRAANEQFF. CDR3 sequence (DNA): TGTGCCAGCAGCCCGAGGGACAGGGCAGCCAATGAGCAGTTCTTC.